This T cell receptor beta chain was captured by sequencing in a study of blood T cell repertoires in COVID-19. Turning to the study itself: The cDNA or gDNA used as material had been derived from T cells, B-cell-depleted T cells, or PBMCs.

Germline CDR1 and CDR2: KGHDR and SFDVKD. The germline V and J ends were trimmed by 4 bases and 8 bases, with 7 bases remaining between them. This CDR3 has 12 amino acids. Generated by immunoSEQ multiplex PCR, the TCRdb table keeps only in-frame clones and is missing some. The sample shows around 190,000 clones, approximately 91% of them seen only once. This clone was seen just once. The chain couples TRBV24-1 to TRBJ1-4; D gene unclear. Input material: peripheral blood. The source of this sequence is a man over 45 with COVID-19, enrolled during active disease. The CDR3 is CATSDRGEKLFF. CDR3 bases: TGTGCCACCAGTGACAGAGGGGAAAAACTGTTTTTT.